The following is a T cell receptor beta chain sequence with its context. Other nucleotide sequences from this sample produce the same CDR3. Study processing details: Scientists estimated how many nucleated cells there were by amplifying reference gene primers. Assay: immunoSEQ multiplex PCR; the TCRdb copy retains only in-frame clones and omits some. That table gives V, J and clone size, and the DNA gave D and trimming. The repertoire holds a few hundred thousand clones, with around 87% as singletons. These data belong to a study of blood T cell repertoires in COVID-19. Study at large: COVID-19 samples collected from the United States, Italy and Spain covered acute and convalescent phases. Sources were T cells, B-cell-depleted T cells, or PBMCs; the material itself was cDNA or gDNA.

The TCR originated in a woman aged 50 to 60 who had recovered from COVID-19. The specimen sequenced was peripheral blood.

The CDR3 coding sequence is TGTGCCAGCTCACCAGGAGGGAATCAGCCCCAGCATTTT. This translates into CASSPGGNQPQHF. V gene TRBV18 combines with J gene TRBJ1-5, with no clear D. Trimming pared 2 bases from V and 4 bases from J, leaving 6 bases between. This CDR3 contains 13 residues. Germline assignment: CDR1 KGHSH and CDR2 LQKENI.